Listed below are T cell receptor beta chains from one sample, sequenced in a study of a mutant IDH1 vaccine in newly diagnosed glioma. The assay was immunoSEQ multiplex PCR, and TCRdb's table has in-frame clones only and misses some. Among around 50,000 clones listed, approximately 88% were seen once. No antigen has been assigned to these receptors. Source: PBMCs, taken from a glioma patient whose treatment included an IDH1 peptide vaccine. The source is a woman aged 25 to 45 with glioma. Some clones in this sample may be carry-over from other donors' samples. CDR3s include the opening cysteine and the closing phenylalanine or tryptophan. D genes are given only for firm matches. Expanded clones get a size class; other rows say once, few or many, or leave the size out.

D gene	V gene	clone size	J gene	CDR3 DNA	CDR3 protein
.	TRBV13	.	TRBJ1-2	TGTGCCAGCAGCTTAGGCTTGGCTCCAACGGGGGGCTACACCTTC	CASSLGLAPTGGYTF
.	TRBV7-9	.	TRBJ2-2	TGTGCTAGCAGCTTAGCACTCCCGAACACCGGGGAGCTGTTTTTT	CASSLALPNTGELFF
TRBD1	TRBV5-1	.	TRBJ1-1	TGCGCCAGCAGCTTCCGGACAGGGAGTACCACTGAAGCTTTCTTT	CASSFRTGSTTEAFF
.	TRBV7-5	.	TRBJ1-5	TGTGCCAGATTATTCCTCACTTTAATATATAGCAATCAGCCCCAGCATTTT	CARLFLTLIYSNQPQHF
TRBD1	TRBV4-1	.	TRBJ1-2	TGCGCCAGCAGCCATCCTAGGGCTCGGGACAGGGGGAACTATGGCTACACCTTC	CASSHPRARDRGNYGYTF
TRBD1	TRBV27	.	TRBJ2-7	TGTGCCAGCTCACCAGCCGGGACAGGGGCCTACGAGCAGTACTTC	CASSPAGTGAYEQYF
.	TRBV19	.	TRBJ2-7	TGTGCCAGTAGTCGACTGGGGGACTCCTACGAGCAGTACTTC	CASSRLGDSYEQYF
.	TRBV27	.	TRBJ2-3	TGTGCCAGCAGTTTAGGGGACTCACCCACAGATACGCAGTATTTT	CASSLGDSPTDTQYF
TRBD2	TRBV13	.	TRBJ2-2	TGTGCCAGCAGCTTAGCCGTGGGAGGGCAAACCGGGGAGCTGTTTTTT	CASSLAVGGQTGELFF
.	TRBV6-4	once	TRBJ2-2	TGTGCCAGCAAGGACAGTTCGACCGGGGAGCTGTTTTTT	CASKDSSTGELFF
.	TRBV6-1	once	TRBJ2-7	TGTGCCAGCAGTGAAGAATTCTCCTACGAGCAGTACTTC	CASSEEFSYEQYF
.	TRBV4-1	.	TRBJ1-1	TGCGCCAGCAGCCGAGAAGGGACTGAAGCTTTCTTT	CASSREGTEAFF
.	TRBV29-1	.	TRBJ2-7	TGCAGCGTTGGTGGAGGAGGCTCCTACGAGCAGTACTTC	CSVGGGGSYEQYF
.	TRBV19	.	TRBJ2-3	TGTGCCAGTAGTATTCAGGGGCACACAGATACGCAGTATTTT	CASSIQGHTDTQYF
TRBD2	TRBV27	.	TRBJ2-7	TGTGCCAGCAGCACTTTAGCGGGAGAGCAGTACTTC	CASSTLAGEQYF
TRBD1	TRBV6-6	few	TRBJ1-4	TGTGCCAGCAGTTCAGACGGGACAGGGTTAAGTGAAAAACTGTTTTTT	CASSSDGTGLSEKLFF
.	TRBV5-1	.	TRBJ1-4	TGCGCCAGCAGCTTGGGACAGAGTAATGAAAAACTGTTTTTT	CASSLGQSNEKLFF
TRBD1	TRBV25-1	.	TRBJ1-2	TGTGCCAGCAGTGAACCGGGACAGGGTTTCGCCTATGGCTACACCTTC	CASSEPGQGFAYGYTF
TRBD2	TRBV19	.	TRBJ2-1	TGTGCCAGTAGGAGGGGGACTAGCGGGGGGAATGAGCAGTTCTTC	CASRRGTSGGNEQFF
.	TRBV30	.	TRBJ1-5	TGTGCCTGGAGTGTACGAGGGGGGGCACAGCAGCCCCAGCATTTT	CAWSVRGGAQQPQHF
TRBD2	TRBV7-9	.	TRBJ2-1	TGTGCCAGCAGCTATGGGACTAGCGGGCCTTCTCTTAATGAGCAGTTCTTC	CASSYGTSGPSLNEQFF
.	TRBV15	once	TRBJ2-1	TGTGCCACCAGCGGTCCGGGACTTGACTACAATGAGCAGTTCTTC	CATSGPGLDYNEQFF
TRBD1	TRBV19	.	TRBJ2-2	TGTGCCAGTAGCCACCGGACAGGGACGAGGACCGGGGAGCTGTTTTTT	CASSHRTGTRTGELFF
.	TRBV2	.	TRBJ1-4	TGTGCCAGCAGTACCCGAGTGGCAGTACAACTGTTTTTT	CASSTRVAVQLFF
.	TRBV29-1	.	TRBJ2-1	TGCAGCGTTGTTAGCTACAATGAGCAGTTCTTC	CSVVSYNEQFF
.	TRBV6-1	.	TRBJ1-1	TGTGCCAGCAGTCCTACAGCGACCACTGAAGCTTTCTTT	CASSPTATTEAFF
.	TRBV13	few	TRBJ2-7	TGTGCCAGCAGCTCCCGAGGGGGGGGCGCGGGGTACGAGCAGTACTTC	CASSSRGGGAGYEQYF
TRBD2	TRBV6-5	.	TRBJ2-1	TGTGCCAGCAGTTCCGGACTAGCGATCGATGAGCAGTTCTTC	CASSSGLAIDEQFF
.	TRBV5-1	.	TRBJ2-3	TGCGCCAGCAGCTTGGCCGGGCTACGCACAGATACGCAGTATTTT	CASSLAGLRTDTQYF
.	TRBV4-1	.	TRBJ1-5	TGCGCCAGCAGCCCCCTCGGGGGGCAGTCAAATCAGCCCCAGCATTTT	CASSPLGGQSNQPQHF
.	TRBV21-1	.	TRBJ2-5	TGTGCCAGCAGCAAAAGGGGACAGGACCTCCAAGAGACCCAGTACTTC	CASSKRGQDLQETQYF
.	TRBV6-1	.	TRBJ1-1	TGTGCCAGCAGTGAGCATTCAGGGCAGGGTAGTTTGGGAGCTTTCTTT	CASSEHSGQGSLGAFF
.	TRBV4-1	.	TRBJ1-2	TGCGCCAGCAGCCAAGAAGGGTCCCTGGCCTTCTATGGCTACACCTTC	CASSQEGSLAFYGYTF
.	TRBV21-1	.	TRBJ1-2	TGTGCCAGCAGCCTCCCCCAAACAGGCTTCAACTATGGCTACACCTTC	CASSLPQTGFNYGYTF
.	TRBV10-3	.	TRBJ1-1	TGTGCCACCTTGGGTGGAGGCATGAACACTGAAGCTTTCTTT	CATLGGGMNTEAFF
.	TRBV4-1	.	TRBJ2-1	TGCGCCAGCAGCCAAGATTTTGGCTTCAATGAGCAGTTCTTC	CASSQDFGFNEQFF
TRBD1	TRBV10-3	.	TRBJ1-4	TGTGCCATCAGTGTGACCTCGGACAGGGGTCATGAAAAACTGTTTTTT	CAISVTSDRGHEKLFF
TRBD1	TRBV19	.	TRBJ2-7	TGTGCCAGTAGTATTCAGGGGGCGAGGTACGAGCAGTACTTC	CASSIQGARYEQYF
.	TRBV5-8	.	TRBJ1-1	TGTGCCAGCAGCCCATTTCAGGGTACCACTGAAGCTTTCTTT	CASSPFQGTTEAFF
.	TRBV20-1	few	TRBJ1-1	TGCAGTGCTCCGGACGGTACTGAAGCTTTCTTT	CSAPDGTEAFF
TRBD2	TRBV5-4	.	TRBJ2-6	TGTGCCAGCAGCCAGGGACTAGCGGGCTCTGGGGCCAACGTCCTGACTTTC	CASSQGLAGSGANVLTF
TRBD1	TRBV7-2	.	TRBJ1-1	TGTGCCAGCAGCTTCAGGGGGCTTGGGATGAACACTGAAGCTTTCTTT	CASSFRGLGMNTEAFF
.	TRBV19	.	TRBJ2-5	TGTGCCAGTAGTCCCCGGGGGCGCGCGAGAGGGGGGTACCAAGAGACCCAGTACTTC	CASSPRGRARGGYQETQYF
.	TRBV11-2	.	TRBJ2-7	TGTGCCAGCAGCTTAGATCTCGTTGGAGGGGGGATCTACGAGCAGTACTTC	CASSLDLVGGGIYEQYF
.	TRBV4-2	.	TRBJ2-7	TGTGCCAGCAGCCAAGATGACGGGATAGGCTACGAGCAGTACTTC	CASSQDDGIGYEQYF
TRBD1	TRBV10-3	once	TRBJ2-5	TGTGCCATCAGGGCCGACAGGGAGAGGGGAGAGACCCAGTACTTC	CAIRADRERGETQYF
.	TRBV6-1	.	TRBJ2-2	TGTGCCAGTCCCCAGGGGGGCACCGGGGAGCTGTTTTTT	CASPQGGTGELFF
.	TRBV27	few	TRBJ1-1	TGTGCCAGCAGTTTTGGGAAACAGTTGAACACTGAAGCTTTCTTT	CASSFGKQLNTEAFF
.	TRBV5-6	few	TRBJ2-5	TGTGCCAGCAGCTTGGCAGGGGGGGAGACCCAGTACTTC	CASSLAGGETQYF
.	TRBV5-8	.	TRBJ2-7	TGTGCCAGCAGCTTGGACAGGGTTTACGAGCAGTACTTC	CASSLDRVYEQYF
TRBD1	TRBV5-6	.	TRBJ1-2	TGTGCCAGCAGCCTTAGGACAGGGGGCTTATTGGTCGGCTACACCTTC	CASSLRTGGLLVGYTF
.	TRBV2	.	TRBJ2-3	TGTGCCAGCACCACAATACCGGACGGACAAGATACGCAGTATTTT	CASTTIPDGQDTQYF
.	TRBV5-6	.	TRBJ2-2	TGTGCCAGCAGTCACGGCTCTCCCGGGGCCGGGGAGCTGTTTTTT	CASSHGSPGAGELFF
.	TRBV6-1	.	TRBJ1-4	TGTGCCAGCAGTGAGGGTAGCGGGCCGGGGGAAAAACTGTTTTTT	CASSEGSGPGEKLFF
.	TRBV13	.	TRBJ2-7	TGTGCCAGCAGCGCCCGGGGGGCTCGGGGCGAGCAGTACTTC	CASSARGARGEQYF
.	TRBV19	once	TRBJ2-2	TGTGCCAGTAGTATAGAGGGGCCGAGGACCGGGGAGCTGTTTTTT	CASSIEGPRTGELFF
.	TRBV6-1	.	TRBJ2-7	TGTGCCAGCACCCCAAGGGGGGGGTCCTACGAGCAGTACTTC	CASTPRGGSYEQYF
.	TRBV19	.	TRBJ1-1	TGTGCCAGTAGTATAGGGTTTTCTGAAGCTTTCTTT	CASSIGFSEAFF
.	TRBV10-3	.	TRBJ2-3	TGTGCCAGCCTCGCGGGTTTTCCTAGCACAGATACGCAGTATTTT	CASLAGFPSTDTQYF